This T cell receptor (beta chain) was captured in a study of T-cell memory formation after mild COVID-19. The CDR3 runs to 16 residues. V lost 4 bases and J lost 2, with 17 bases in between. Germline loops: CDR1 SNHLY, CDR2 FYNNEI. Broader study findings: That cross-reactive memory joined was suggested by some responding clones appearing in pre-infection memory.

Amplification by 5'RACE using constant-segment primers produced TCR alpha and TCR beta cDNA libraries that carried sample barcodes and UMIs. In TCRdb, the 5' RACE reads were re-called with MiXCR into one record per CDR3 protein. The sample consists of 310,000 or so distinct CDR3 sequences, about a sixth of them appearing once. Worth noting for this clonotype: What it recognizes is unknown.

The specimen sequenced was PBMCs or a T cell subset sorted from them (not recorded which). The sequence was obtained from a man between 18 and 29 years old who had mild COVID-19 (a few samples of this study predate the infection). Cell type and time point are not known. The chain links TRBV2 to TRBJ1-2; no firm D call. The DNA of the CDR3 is TGTGCCAGCAGTGGAGGTTTAGGTATAACAAACTATGGCTACACCTTC. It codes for CASSGGLGITNYGYTF.